The 12 T cell receptor beta chains listed next were all sequenced from one sample in a study of shared clonotypes between healthy human individuals. Sequencing used immunoSEQ multiplex PCR; TCRdb keeps in-frame clones, though not all of them. Of hundreds of thousands of clones in the sample, nearly 97% were seen once. Positively selected for CCR7, the CD45RO-negative cells used as naive CD8 cells excluded terminally differentiated effector memory CD45RA+ cells. The material sequenced was naive CD8+ T cells sorted from blood. These receptors all stem from a woman in her twenties or thirties in good health.

This chain links TRBV4-1 with TRBJ2-5; TRBD2 might be the D (6 bases). The J call is doubtful: the DNA matches TRBJ2-7 better. There are 16 residues in the CDR3. CDR1 MGHRA and CDR2 YSYEKL come from the germline V gene. CDR3 bases: TGCGCCAGCAGCCAAGACCCCGGCGGGATAGCCTACGAGCAGTACTTC. This encodes CASSQDPGGIAYEQYF.

V gene TRBV5-4 combines with J gene TRBJ2-1, with 12 bases lining up with TRBD2. The ends lost 2 bases at V and 4 bases at J; junction bases unmatched: 1. The CDR3 runs to 15 residues. Germline V gives CDR1 SGHNT, CDR2 YYREEE (reference sequence). DNA of the CDR3: TGTGCCAGCAGCTTACTAGCGGGAGGATACAATGAGCAGTTCTTC. Its protein is CASSLLAGGYNEQFF.

The genes are TRBV15 and TRBJ1-4, with TRBD1 matching 7 bases. The junction had 6 bases not matched to a gene; V was cut back by 1 base and J by 4 bases. This CDR3 has 16 amino acids. Germline CDR1 reads LNHNV; CDR2 reads YYDKDF (reference sequence). The CDR3 spells CATSRGATGINEKLFF. As DNA, the CDR3 is TGTGCCACCAGCAGAGGAGCGACAGGGATTAATGAAAAACTGTTTTTT.

The chain employs TRBV27 and TRBJ2-7; D not certain. Trimming removed 0 bases at V and 4 bases at J, with 7 bases between. The CDR3 extends over 13 amino acids. Germline V lookup: CDR1 MNHEY, CDR2 SMNVEV (reference sequence). This chain's CDR3 is CASSLSILYEQYF. The CDR3 DNA sequence: TGTGCCAGCAGTTTATCGATATTATACGAGCAGTACTTC.

The chain joins TRBV19 to TRBJ2-5; the D gene is possibly TRBD1 (5 bases). Trimming shortened V by 5 bases and J by 5 bases, and 15 bases separated the two germline ends. Germline V lookup: CDR1 LNHDA, CDR2 SQIVND (reference sequence). CDR3 length: 14 amino acids. The CDR3 DNA follows: TGTGCCAGTAGTCCCCAGGGTAGCCGTGAGACCCAGTACTTC. It translates to CASSPQGSRETQYF.

V gene TRBV5-1 combines with J gene TRBJ2-1; D is possibly TRBD2 (6 bases). The CDR3 has 15 residues. Germline V CDR1 and CDR2: SGHRS, YFSETQ. Trimming left V 8 bases short and J 1 base short, with 16 bases between. CDR3 sequence (DNA): TGCGCCAGTACCACCGGAGGGGCATCCTACAATGAGCAGTTCTTC. Its translation: CASTTGGASYNEQFF.

V usage is TRBV28 and J usage is TRBJ1-2, with TRBD1 as a possible D gene (6 bases). V lost 6 bases and J lost 2, with 16 bases in between. Looked up from germline, CDR1 is MDHEN and CDR2 is SYDVKM. This CDR3 is 15 amino acids long. The CDR3 protein is CASSVFGQRNYGYTF. In nucleotides, the CDR3 is TGTGCCAGCAGCGTATTCGGACAGAGGAACTATGGCTACACCTTC.

J is TRBJ2-1 and V is TRBV9; D unclear. Germline V CDR1 and CDR2: SGDLS, YYNGEE. The CDR3 extends over 13 amino acids. Trimming pared 0 bases from V and 6 bases from J, leaving 7 bases between. CDR3 sequence reads: CASSVVEANEQFF. The CDR3 coding sequence is TGTGCCAGCAGCGTAGTCGAAGCCAATGAGCAGTTCTTC.

This chain uses TRBV6-5 with TRBJ1-2; a weak D match, TRBD1 (5 bases). Per germline, CDR1 MNHEY and CDR2 SVGAGI. This CDR3 region has 14 residues. V was shortened by 7 bases and J by 3 bases, with 15 bases between the two germline ends. CDR3 DNA: TGTGCCAGCAAACTAAGGGGTCCCCACTATGGCTACACCTTC. It encodes CASKLRGPHYGYTF.

CDR3 nucleotide sequence: TGTGCCAGCAGCCATCGGGACAGGGGAACCTACAATGAGCAGTTCTTC. As protein: CASSHRDRGTYNEQFF. The chain combines TRBV7-9 with TRBJ2-1, with TRBD1 matching over 10 bases. V was clipped by 5 bases and J by 2 bases; unmatched bases: 6. Per the germline V gene, CDR1 is SEHNR and CDR2 is FQNEAQ (reference sequence). The CDR3 runs 16 residues.

The V and J genes are TRBV21-1 and TRBJ2-7; the listed D gene, TRBD2, was not tested against the DNA. TRBV21-1 is recorded as a pseudogene. The CDR3 has 12 amino acids. CDR3 protein: CHRREASYEQYF. The CDR3 DNA is TGCCACCGACGGGAGGCCTCCTACGAGCAGTACTTC.

The chain has TRBV11-2 and TRBJ2-3; D remains ambiguous. The CDR3 is made up of 15 amino acids. Per the germline V gene, CDR1 is SGHAT and CDR2 is FQNNGV. V shed 3 bases and J shed 2 bases, with 12 bases lying between them. As DNA, the CDR3 is TGTGCCAGCAGCTTCCTGAGCCCTGCCACAGATACGCAGTATTTT. As protein: CASSFLSPATDTQYF.